A selection of T cell receptor beta chains follows, all from one sample in a study of OX40 agonist ivuxolimab in advanced cancers. Here immunoSEQ multiplex PCR was the method, and the copy in TCRdb shows in-frame clones only, minus some. This sample has around 62,000 clones; around 80% occur once, and the top ten carry around 2.4%. The sequences come from CD4+ or CD8+ T cells sorted from blood, collected in a trial of the OX40 agonist ivuxolimab. These receptors were taken from an adult with an advanced solid tumor such as melanoma, head and neck, liver or kidney cancer. Both conserved end residues are part of each CDR3. The D gene is left open where the match is weak. Clone sizes are given selectively: once, few, many, or a class where the clone is expanded.

D gene | clone size | J gene | V gene | CDR3 DNA | CDR3 protein
. | . | TRBJ1-2 | TRBV4-2 | TGTGCCAGCAGCCAAACCCCAGACAGAAACTATGGCTACACCTTC | CASSQTPDRNYGYTF
. | . | TRBJ2-7 | TRBV28 | TGTGCCAGCAGAGGCGATCAGGCATGGTATCCCACCTACGAGCAGTACTTC | CASRGDQAWYPTYEQYF
TRBD1 | . | TRBJ2-7 | TRBV7-6 | TGTGCCAGCAGCCTGGACAGGGGGCCTCGCTACGAGCAGTACTTC | CASSLDRGPRYEQYF
. | . | TRBJ1-3 | TRBV9 | TGTGCCAGCAGCGTAGCTCCCGCCTCTGGAAACACCATATATTTT | CASSVAPASGNTIYF
. | . | TRBJ1-1 | TRBV7-2 | TGTGCCAGCAGCGCCCAGGGGTATGAAACTTTCTTT | CASSAQGYETFF
TRBD1 | . | TRBJ2-1 | TRBV5-1 | TGCGCCAGCAGCTTGGGACCCACAGGGGTCTACAATGAGCAGTTCTTC | CASSLGPTGVYNEQFF
. | . | TRBJ1-1 | TRBV7-3 | TGTGCCAGCAGCTTAACGTTCGGGGGAGTTGGCACTGAAGCTTTCTTT | CASSLTFGGVGTEAFF
. | . | TRBJ1-2 | TRBV5-1 | TGCGCCAGCAGCACCGGACAGCAAGTCACCTTC | CASSTGQQVTF
. | . | TRBJ2-7 | TRBV5-4 | TGTGCCAGCAGCTGGCAATCCGCCTACGAGCAGTACTTC | CASSWQSAYEQYF
. | few | TRBJ2-5 | TRBV19 | TGTGCCAGCGGGGGCCACTTACGTGGGCAGACCCAGTACTTC | CASGGHLRGQTQYF
. | . | TRBJ2-7 | TRBV6-5 | TGTGCCAGCAGTTACTCGGACCGGTCCTACGAGCAGTACTTC | CASSYSDRSYEQYF
TRBD1 | . | TRBJ2-7 | TRBV11-2 | TGTGCCAGCAGCCCATACACAGGGGGCGAGCAGTACTTC | CASSPYTGGEQYF
. | . | TRBJ2-7 | TRBV5-1 | TGCGCCAGCAGCTTTGGGGGACCCTCCTACGAGCAGTACTTC | CASSFGGPSYEQYF
. | . | TRBJ2-3 | TRBV7-3 | TGTGCCAGCAGCTTAATGGCTGCCCCAGATACGCAGTATTTT | CASSLMAAPDTQYF
. | few | TRBJ2-1 | TRBV6-5 | TGTGCCAGCAGTTACTCCGCCTCGTACAATGAGCAGTTCTTC | CASSYSASYNEQFF
. | . | TRBJ1-6 | TRBV4-1 | TGCGCCAGCAGCCAAGATCGTGCGTATAATTCACCCCTCCACTTT | CASSQDRAYNSPLHF
. | . | TRBJ2-1 | TRBV7-6 | TGTGCCAGCAGCTTAGATACAGGCAACAATGAGCAGTTCTTC | CASSLDTGNNEQFF
. | . | TRBJ1-2 | TRBV2 | TGTGCCAGCAGTGATCGACCTCACTATGGCTACACCTTC | CASSDRPHYGYTF
. | . | TRBJ2-1 | TRBV9 | TGTGCCAGCAGCGTAGATAGCGGTTATTACAATGAGCAGTTCTTC | CASSVDSGYYNEQFF
. | . | TRBJ2-3 | TRBV5-1 | TGCGCCAGCAGCGCCCATACTAGCACAGATACGCAGTATTTT | CASSAHTSTDTQYF
. | . | TRBJ2-5 | TRBV15 | TGTGCCACCAGCAGCGTCCTCGGCAGCGAGACCCAGTACTTC | CATSSVLGSETQYF
. | . | TRBJ2-5 | TRBV7-3 | TGTGCCAGCAGCCCTACCGGGATTGAGACCCAGTACTTC | CASSPTGIETQYF
. | . | TRBJ2-4 | TRBV4-2 | TGTGCCAGCAGTCGCTTACAGGGACCAGGCAAAAACATTCAGTACTTC | CASSRLQGPGKNIQYF
. | . | TRBJ2-1 | TRBV15 | TGTGCCACCAGCAGAAACAGTCGTGAGCAGTTCTTC | CATSRNSREQFF
. | . | TRBJ2-2 | TRBV7-3 | TGTGCCAGCAGCTTAGTTGGGAGCGGGGAGCTGTTTTTT | CASSLVGSGELFF
TRBD1 | . | TRBJ2-1 | TRBV5-1 | TGCGCCAGCAGCTTTGGGTCCGGACAGGGAAAAGGTGAGCAGTTCTTC | CASSFGSGQGKGEQFF
TRBD1 | . | TRBJ2-7 | TRBV4-1 | TGCGCCAGCAGCCAAGCACCACCGGGACAGGGGGGGTACGAGCAGTACTTC | CASSQAPPGQGGYEQYF
. | . | TRBJ1-1 | TRBV20-1 | TGCAGTGCTAGGAAGGGGCTTGAAGCTTTCTTT | CSARKGLEAFF
TRBD2 | . | TRBJ2-5 | TRBV5-1 | TGCGCCAGCAGCCTGGACGGGGGGGCCTGGGAGACCCAGTACTTC | CASSLDGGAWETQYF
. | . | TRBJ1-5 | TRBV7-2 | TGTGCCAGCAGGCGAGGAGGGTCTCGTAGCAATCAGCCCCAGCATTTT | CASRRGGSRSNQPQHF
TRBD1 | . | TRBJ2-1 | TRBV7-9 | TGTGCCAGCAGCTCCAGCCGGACAGGGGGCGAATTTGAGCAGTTCTTC | CASSSSRTGGEFEQFF
. | . | TRBJ2-7 | TRBV7-2 | TGTGCCAGCAGCTTAGAGGCCTGGGGCGGGCGACACGAGCAGTACTTC | CASSLEAWGGRHEQYF
. | . | TRBJ2-5 | TRBV5-1 | TGCGCCAGCAGCACCCGACAGGCCCCAGAGACCCAGTACTTC | CASSTRQAPETQYF
. | . | TRBJ2-1 | TRBV19 | TGTGCCAGTAGTATAGCACCGGGACGGGGATACAATGAGCAGTTCTTC | CASSIAPGRGYNEQFF
. | once | TRBJ2-1 | TRBV7-7 | TGTGCTAGCAGCCCCGAGGGGGGGGCCTCCTACAATGAGCAGTTCTTC | CASSPEGGASYNEQFF
. | . | TRBJ2-7 | TRBV6-6 | TGTGCCAGCACCCCGACCACAGGCGCCTACGAGCAGTACTTC | CASTPTTGAYEQYF
TRBD1 | . | TRBJ2-1 | TRBV7-6 | TGTGCCAGCACCCGGACAGGGTTGGGCAATGAGCAGTTCTTC | CASTRTGLGNEQFF
. | . | TRBJ2-4 | TRBV4-2 | TGTGCCAGCAGCCAAGGGGAGGCGACAGGGAAACTAGCCAAAAACATTCAGTACTTC | CASSQGEATGKLAKNIQYF
. | once | TRBJ1-6 | TRBV10-1 | TGCGCCAGCAGTGCTCCAGGGATGTATTCACCCCTCCACTTT | CASSAPGMYSPLHF
. | . | TRBJ2-5 | TRBV19 | TGTGCCAGTAAAGGGACCTCACGCCTACAGTACTTC | CASKGTSRLQYF
. | few | TRBJ1-2 | TRBV4-3 | TGCGCCAGCAGCCCTCGAGGGACGGATAACTATGGCTACACCTTC | CASSPRGTDNYGYTF
TRBD1 | . | TRBJ1-6 | TRBV5-5 | TGTGCCAGCAGAGATTTAAGAACAGGGGGCAACAATAATTCACCCCTCCACTTT | CASRDLRTGGNNNSPLHF